The 22 T cell receptor beta chains presented below share a single source sample, sequenced in a study of blood T cell repertoires in COVID-19. Generated by immunoSEQ multiplex PCR, the TCRdb table keeps only in-frame clones and is missing some. The data contain about 230,000 clones, roughly 84% of them seen just once; the ten biggest clones take up about 7.4%. The specimen was peripheral blood. The receptors were sampled from a woman aged 45-65 years with acute or convalescent COVID-19.

V gene TRBV15 combines with J gene TRBJ2-5, with 9 nucleotides matching TRBD1. The V segment lost 2 bases and the J segment 2 bases; nucleotides outside the gene matches: 6. Per germline, CDR1 LNHNV and CDR2 YYDKDF (reference sequence). The CDR3 covers 16 residues. DNA for the CDR3: TGTGCCACCAGCAGAACCGGGACAGGGAAACAAGAGACCCAGTACTTC. It encodes CATSRTGTGKQETQYF.

V usage is TRBV5-4 and J usage is TRBJ2-3; 8 bases line up with TRBD1. The CDR3 has 15 amino acids. Germline V gene sequence: CDR1 SGHNT, CDR2 YYREEE (reference sequence). After removal of 4 bases from V and 3 bases from J, the junction contained 7 bases not matched to a gene. CDR3 in amino acids: CASSVGTGGTDTQYF. The DNA of the CDR3 is TGTGCCAGCAGCGTCGGGACAGGCGGTACAGATACGCAGTATTTT.

This clone was counted only a few times. The chain carries TRBV5-1 and TRBJ2-2; D possibly corresponds to TRBD2 (6 bases). This CDR3 has 14 residues. Trimming took 4 bases from V and 7 from J, leaving 14 bases between them. The germline V gene encodes CDR1 SGHRS and CDR2 YFSETQ. CDR3 sequence: CASSPDGGIGELFF. The CDR3 region has the DNA TGCGCCAGCAGCCCGGACGGAGGGATCGGGGAGCTGTTTTTT.

This clone came up a few times. J is TRBJ1-1 and V is TRBV28, with D perhaps matching TRBD1 (6 bases). There are 15 residues in the CDR3. The V end was cut by 5 bases, the J end by 2 bases, with 15 bases between. Germline V gene sequence: CDR1 MDHEN, CDR2 SYDVKM. The CDR3: CASSAQGRTNTEAFF. The CDR3 nucleotides read TGTGCCAGCAGTGCCCAGGGGCGGACAAACACTGAAGCTTTCTTT.

CDR3 amino acids: CASRGGSGANVLTF. The CDR3 DNA is TGTGCCAGCAGGGGAGGGTCTGGGGCCAACGTCCTGACTTTC. The chain uses TRBV27 and TRBJ2-6; 7 nucleotides line up with TRBD2. The CDR3 totals 14 residues. Germline CDR1 and CDR2: MNHEY and SMNVEV (reference sequence). The trim removed 6 bases at V and 1 base at J, leaving 0 bases unmatched.

The V call is TRBV21-1, the J call TRBJ1-5; the table gives TRBD1 as D, unverified against the DNA. TRBV21-1 is a listed pseudogene. The CDR3 has 19 residues. In DNA form, the CDR3 reads TGTGCCAGCAGCAAATGGCCCGGAGGCAGGGGAATTTACAATCAGCCCCAGCATTTT. Encoded protein: CASSKWPGGRGIYNQPQHF.

The rearrangement links TRBV7-5 to TRBJ1-5; the table's D call, TRBD1, has no DNA check behind it. TRBV7-5 is tagged as a pseudogene. There are 15 residues in the CDR3. The CDR3: CVRSPRWGPNQPQHF. CDR3 nucleotides: TGTGTCAGAAGCCCAAGGTGGGGGCCCAATCAGCCCCAGCATTTT.

The chain links TRBV6-5 to TRBJ1-2; weak D call: TRBD1 (6 bases). Looked up from germline, CDR1 is MNHEY and CDR2 is SVGAGI. This CDR3 comprises 14 residues. Trimming cost V 4 bases and J 2 bases, with 11 bases left between them. CDR3 sequence (DNA): TGTGCCAGCAGTTGGACAGTTGAAAACTATGGCTACACCTTC. This codes for CASSWTVENYGYTF.

The chain couples TRBV2 to TRBJ2-3, with D hard to call. CDR1 and CDR2 (germline): SNHLY, FYNNEI. V lost 2 bases and J lost 4, with 7 bases in between. There are 13 residues in the CDR3. The CDR3: CASSEWRADTQYF. The CDR3 DNA reads as TGTGCCAGCAGTGAATGGAGAGCAGATACGCAGTATTTT.

The chain recombines TRBV19 with TRBJ1-1, with D perhaps TRBD1 (5 bases). Germline assignment: CDR1 LNHDA and CDR2 SQIVND (reference sequence). The CDR3 runs to 15 residues. Trimming pared 8 bases from V and 2 bases from J, leaving 18 bases between. CDR3 residues: CASCPIFGGNTEAFF. CDR3 nucleotide sequence: TGTGCCAGTTGCCCAATTTTCGGGGGAAACACTGAAGCTTTCTTT.

The CDR3 reads CAWSVPGVDEQYF. As DNA, the CDR3 is TGTGCCTGGAGTGTACCAGGGGTCGACGAGCAGTACTTC. V and J are TRBV30 and TRBJ2-7; D might be TRBD1 (6 bases). Trimming left V 0 bases short and J 5 bases short, with 11 bases between. This CDR3 comprises 13 residues. The germline CDR1 and CDR2 sequences are GTSNPN and SVGIG (reference sequence).

This rearrangement joins TRBV28 to TRBJ1-5, with 7 bases aligning to TRBD1. Per the germline V gene, CDR1 is MDHEN and CDR2 is SYDVKM. The length of the CDR3 is 14 residues. J lost 12 bases, V lost 5 bases, and 13 bases had no gene match. CDR3 sequence reads: CASSPNLERQGQHF. The CDR3 DNA reads as TGTGCCAGCAGTCCAAATCTAGAACGACAGGGCCAGCATTTT.

The genes are TRBV3-1 (or the pseudogene TRBV3-2) and TRBJ1-1; D ambiguous. Germline CDR1 LGHDT, CDR2 YNNKEL (reference sequence). V dropped 3 bases and J dropped 2 bases, with 7 bases sitting between them. The CDR3 has 13 amino acids. Here the CDR3 DNA reads TGTGCCAGCAGCCAGCCCAGAAACACTGAAGCTTTCTTT. Translation: CASSQPRNTEAFF.

The sample holds a few counts of this clone. The CDR3 loop is CSAITNTEAFF. CDR3 nucleotides: TGCAGTGCAATAACTAACACTGAAGCTTTCTTT. This chain uses TRBV20-1 with TRBJ1-1; no clear D gene. Trimming took off 6 bases at V and 2 bases at J, with 7 bases between the two ends. There are 11 residues in the CDR3. Germline V gene data show CDR1 as DFQATT and CDR2 as SNEGSKA (reference sequence).

V gene TRBV15 combines with J gene TRBJ1-4; D remains unclear. Germline V gene data show CDR1 as LNHNV and CDR2 as YYDKDF (reference sequence). V dropped 0 bases and J dropped 8 bases, with 7 bases sitting between them. The CDR3 has 13 amino acids. CDR3 protein: CATSRDISEKLFF. The CDR3 bases are TGTGCCACCAGCAGAGATATATCGGAAAAACTGTTTTTT.

The chain combines TRBV19 with TRBJ2-6; TRBD1 agrees at 8 bases. With 4 bases clipped from V and 0 bases from J, the junction kept 5 bases outside the gene matches. This CDR3 contains 17 residues. Per germline, CDR1 LNHDA and CDR2 SQIVND (reference sequence). CDR3: CASSTGTGVSGANVLTF. The CDR3 DNA reads as TGTGCCAGTAGTACTGGGACAGGCGTCTCTGGGGCCAACGTCCTGACTTTC.

This clone was counted between two and nine times. The chain recombines TRBV7-6 with TRBJ1-5; TRBD1 is a possible D gene (5 bases). The germline V and J ends were trimmed by 5 bases and 5 bases, with 13 bases remaining between them. Germline CDR1 SGHVS, CDR2 FNYEAQ. The CDR3 is 14 residues long. In DNA form, the CDR3 reads TGTGCCAGCAGCCCAAAGGGGTACGATCAGCCCCAGCATTTT. As protein: CASSPKGYDQPQHF.

This sequence joins TRBV19 and TRBJ2-6; no firm D call. V was clipped by 10 bases and J by 1 base, with 14 bases between them. Per the germline V gene, CDR1 is LNHDA and CDR2 is SQIVND (reference sequence). The CDR3 is made up of 15 amino acids. The CDR3 loop is CATSQLLSGANVLTF. The CDR3 DNA is TGTGCCACGAGTCAACTCTTATCTGGGGCCAACGTCCTGACTTTC.

V gene TRBV12-3 or TRBV12-4 combines with J gene TRBJ2-2; D is ambiguous. The germline V and J ends were trimmed by 5 bases and 4 bases, with 8 bases remaining between them. This CDR3 comprises 13 residues. The CDR3, as DNA: TGTGCCAGCAGTCCACTAACCACCGGGGAGCTGTTTTTT. Translation: CASSPLTTGELFF.

This chain links TRBV5-1 with TRBJ2-7; 8 bases are shared with TRBD1. There are 16 residues in the CDR3. V was pared by 1 base and J by 6 bases, with 12 bases of the junction left unmatched. The V gene's germline CDR1 is SGHRS and CDR2 YFSETQ. The CDR3 bases are TGCGCCAGCAGCTTGTATGGCCGGACAGGGAATTCCGAGCAGTACTTC. It encodes CASSLYGRTGNSEQYF.

Only a few counts were recorded for this clone. V and J are TRBV6-1 and TRBJ1-1; D unclear. V lost 0 bases and J lost 9, with 11 bases in between. CDR3 length: 13 residues. Per the germline V gene, CDR1 is MNHNS and CDR2 is SASEGT. The chain's CDR3 is CASSEALKTKAFF. The CDR3 nucleotides are TGTGCCAGCAGTGAAGCGTTGAAGACTAAAGCTTTCTTT.

The chain couples TRBV2 to TRBJ1-6; D is ambiguous. Trimming stripped 2 bases from V and 6 bases from J, with 17 bases between. The CDR3 is 17 residues long. Germline V CDR1 and CDR2: SNHLY, FYNNEI. CDR3 nucleotide sequence: TGTGCCAGCAGTGAAAGCCAGGCCAGGAATCTTAATTCACCCCTCCACTTT. Translation gives CASSESQARNLNSPLHF.